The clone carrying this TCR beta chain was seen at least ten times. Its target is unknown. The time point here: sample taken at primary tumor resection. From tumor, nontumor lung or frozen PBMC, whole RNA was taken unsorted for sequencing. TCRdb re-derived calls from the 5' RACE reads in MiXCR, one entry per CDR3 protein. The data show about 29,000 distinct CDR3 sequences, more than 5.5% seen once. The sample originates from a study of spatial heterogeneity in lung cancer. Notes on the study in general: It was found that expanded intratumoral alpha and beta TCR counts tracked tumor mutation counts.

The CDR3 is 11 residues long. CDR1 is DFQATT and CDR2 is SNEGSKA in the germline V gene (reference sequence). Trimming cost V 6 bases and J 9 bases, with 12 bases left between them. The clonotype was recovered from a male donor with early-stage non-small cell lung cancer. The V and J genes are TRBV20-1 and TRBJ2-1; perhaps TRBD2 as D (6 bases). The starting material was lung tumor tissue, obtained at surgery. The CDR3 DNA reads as TGCAGTGCACCTTTAGCGGCTGAGCAGTTCTTC. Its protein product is CSAPLAAEQFF.